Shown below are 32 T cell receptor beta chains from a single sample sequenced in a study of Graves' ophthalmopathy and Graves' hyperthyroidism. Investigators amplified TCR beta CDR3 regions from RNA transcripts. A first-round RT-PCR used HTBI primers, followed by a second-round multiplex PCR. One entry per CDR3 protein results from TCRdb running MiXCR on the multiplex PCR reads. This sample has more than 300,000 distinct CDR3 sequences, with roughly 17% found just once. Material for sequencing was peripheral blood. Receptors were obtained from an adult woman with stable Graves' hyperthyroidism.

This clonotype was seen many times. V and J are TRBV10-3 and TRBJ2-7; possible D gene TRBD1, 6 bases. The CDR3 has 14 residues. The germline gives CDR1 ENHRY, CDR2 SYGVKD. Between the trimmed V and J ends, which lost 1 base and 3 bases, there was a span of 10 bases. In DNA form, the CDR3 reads TGTGCCATCAGTGAGTGGGACACCCGCTACGAGCAGTACTTC. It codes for CAISEWDTRYEQYF.

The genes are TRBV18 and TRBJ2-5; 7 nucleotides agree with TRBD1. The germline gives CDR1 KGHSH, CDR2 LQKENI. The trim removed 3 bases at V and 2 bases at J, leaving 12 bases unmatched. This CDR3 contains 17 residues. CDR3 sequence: CASSPSQGEEKQETQYF. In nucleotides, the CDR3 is TGTGCCAGCTCACCGTCCCAGGGGGAAGAGAAACAAGAGACCCAGTACTTC.

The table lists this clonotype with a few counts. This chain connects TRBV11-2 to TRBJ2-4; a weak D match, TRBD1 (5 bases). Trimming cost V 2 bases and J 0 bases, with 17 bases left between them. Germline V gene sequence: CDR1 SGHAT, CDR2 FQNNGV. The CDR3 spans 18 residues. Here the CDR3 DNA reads TGTGCCAGCAGCTTAAGTAGGGGCGGTCCACCAGCCAAAAACATTCAGTACTTC. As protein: CASSLSRGGPPAKNIQYF.

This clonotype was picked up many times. CDR3 protein: CASSEDLERVYEQYF. CDR3 sequence (DNA): TGTGCCAGCAGTGAAGATCTGGAACGGGTCTACGAGCAGTACTTC. V usage is TRBV6-1 and J usage is TRBJ2-7; D is unresolved. CDR1 is MNHNS and CDR2 is SASEGT in the germline V gene. The V gene lost 1 base and the J gene lost 3 bases, with 13 bases spanning the gap. The CDR3 contains 15 residues.

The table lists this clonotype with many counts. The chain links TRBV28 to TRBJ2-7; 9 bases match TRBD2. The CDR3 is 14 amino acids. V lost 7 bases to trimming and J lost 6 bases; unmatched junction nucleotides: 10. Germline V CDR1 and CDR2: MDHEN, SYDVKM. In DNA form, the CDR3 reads TGTGCCAGCACCTATAGCGGGAGTATAAGCGAGCAGTACTTC. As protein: CASTYSGSISEQYF. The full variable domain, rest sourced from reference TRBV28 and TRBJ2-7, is DVKVTQSSRYLVKRTGEKVFLECVQDMDHENMFWYRQDPGLGLRLIYFSYDVKMKEKGDIPEGYSVSREKKERFSLILESASTNQTSMYLCASTYSGSISEQYFGPGTRLTVT.

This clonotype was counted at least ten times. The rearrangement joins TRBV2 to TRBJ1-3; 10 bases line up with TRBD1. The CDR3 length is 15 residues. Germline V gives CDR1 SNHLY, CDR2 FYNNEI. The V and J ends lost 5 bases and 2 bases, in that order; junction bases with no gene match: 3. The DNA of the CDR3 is TGTGCCAGCAGTCCGGGACAGGGGACTGGAAACACCATATATTTT. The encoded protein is CASSPGQGTGNTIYF.

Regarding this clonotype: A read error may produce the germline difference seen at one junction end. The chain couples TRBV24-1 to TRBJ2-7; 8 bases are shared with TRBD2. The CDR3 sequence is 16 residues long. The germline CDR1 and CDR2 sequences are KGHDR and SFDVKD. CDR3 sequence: CAASDRASGSTYEQYF. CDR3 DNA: TGTGCCGCCAGTGACCGGGCTAGCGGGTCCACCTACGAGCAGTACTTC.

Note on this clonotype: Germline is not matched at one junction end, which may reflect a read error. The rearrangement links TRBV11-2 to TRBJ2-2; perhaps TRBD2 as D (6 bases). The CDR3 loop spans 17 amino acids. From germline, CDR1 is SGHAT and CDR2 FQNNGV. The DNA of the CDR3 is TGTGCCAGCAGCTTACAATTACAGCGGGCAGGCACCGGGGATCTGTTTTTT. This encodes CASSLQLQRAGTGDLFF.

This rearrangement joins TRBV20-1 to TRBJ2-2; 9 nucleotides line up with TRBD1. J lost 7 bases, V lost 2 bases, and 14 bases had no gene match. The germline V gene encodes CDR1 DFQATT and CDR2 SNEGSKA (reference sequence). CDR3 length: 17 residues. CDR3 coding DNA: TGCAGTGCTAGAACGCCGGGACAGGGCCGATTTGGCGGGGAGCTGTTTTTT. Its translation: CSARTPGQGRFGGELFF.

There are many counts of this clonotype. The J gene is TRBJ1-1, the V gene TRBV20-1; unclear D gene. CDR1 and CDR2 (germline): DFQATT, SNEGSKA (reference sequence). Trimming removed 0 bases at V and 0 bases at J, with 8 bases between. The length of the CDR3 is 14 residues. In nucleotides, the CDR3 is TGCAGTGCTAGAGAAGATACGGTGAACACTGAAGCTTTCTTT. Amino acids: CSAREDTVNTEAFF.

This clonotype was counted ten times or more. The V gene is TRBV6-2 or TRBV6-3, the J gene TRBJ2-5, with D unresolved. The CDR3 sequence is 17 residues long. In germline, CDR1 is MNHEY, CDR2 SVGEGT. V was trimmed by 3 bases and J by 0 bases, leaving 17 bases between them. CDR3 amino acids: CASSYGLVFLYQETQYF. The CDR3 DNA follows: TGTGCCAGCAGTTATGGGTTGGTGTTCCTGTACCAAGAGACCCAGTACTTC.

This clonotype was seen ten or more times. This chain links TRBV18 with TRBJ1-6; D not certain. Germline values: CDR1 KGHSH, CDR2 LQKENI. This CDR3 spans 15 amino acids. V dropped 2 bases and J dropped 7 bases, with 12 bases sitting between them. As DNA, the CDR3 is TGTGCCAGCTCACCATACGCCAACGGGAATTCACCCCTCCACTTT. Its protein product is CASSPYANGNSPLHF.

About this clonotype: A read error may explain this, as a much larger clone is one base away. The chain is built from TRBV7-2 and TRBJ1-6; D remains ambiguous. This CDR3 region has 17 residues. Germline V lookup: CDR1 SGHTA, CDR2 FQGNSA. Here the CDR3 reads CASNLSGSSSYNSHLHF. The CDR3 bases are TGTGCCAGCAATTTAAGCGGTTCCTCCTCCTATAATTCACACCTCCACTTT.

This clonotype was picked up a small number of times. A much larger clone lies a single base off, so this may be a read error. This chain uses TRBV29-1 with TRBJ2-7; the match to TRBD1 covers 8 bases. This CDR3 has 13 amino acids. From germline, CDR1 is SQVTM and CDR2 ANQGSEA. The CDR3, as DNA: TGCGGCGCTAAAGGACAGGGCCGCTACGAGCAGTACTTC. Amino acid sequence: CGAKGQGRYEQYF.

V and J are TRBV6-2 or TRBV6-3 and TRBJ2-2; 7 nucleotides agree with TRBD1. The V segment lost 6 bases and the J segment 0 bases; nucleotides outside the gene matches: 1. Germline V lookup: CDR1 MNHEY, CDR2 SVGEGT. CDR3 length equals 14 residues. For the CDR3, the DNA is TGTGCCAGCAGAGACAGGGCGAACACCGGGGAGCTGTTTTTT. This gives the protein CASRDRANTGELFF.

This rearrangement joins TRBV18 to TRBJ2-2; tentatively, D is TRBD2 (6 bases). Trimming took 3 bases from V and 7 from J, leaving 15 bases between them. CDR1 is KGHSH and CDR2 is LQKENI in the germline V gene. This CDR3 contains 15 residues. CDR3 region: CASSPSSRENGELFF. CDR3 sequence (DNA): TGTGCCAGCTCACCTTCATCTCGGGAGAACGGGGAGCTGTTTTTT.

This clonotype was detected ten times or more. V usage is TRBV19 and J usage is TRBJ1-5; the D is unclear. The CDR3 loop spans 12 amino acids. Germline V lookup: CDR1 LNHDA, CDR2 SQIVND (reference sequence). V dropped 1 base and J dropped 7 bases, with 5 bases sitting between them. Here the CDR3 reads CASSIGRQPQHF. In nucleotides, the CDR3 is TGTGCCAGTAGTATAGGGAGACAGCCCCAGCATTTT.

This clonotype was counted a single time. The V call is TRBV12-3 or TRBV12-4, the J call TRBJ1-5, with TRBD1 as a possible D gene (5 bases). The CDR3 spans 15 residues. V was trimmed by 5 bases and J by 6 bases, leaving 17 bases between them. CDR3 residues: CASSRSRDLSQPQHF. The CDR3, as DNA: TGTGCCAGCAGTCGTTCCCGGGACTTAAGTCAGCCCCAGCATTTT.

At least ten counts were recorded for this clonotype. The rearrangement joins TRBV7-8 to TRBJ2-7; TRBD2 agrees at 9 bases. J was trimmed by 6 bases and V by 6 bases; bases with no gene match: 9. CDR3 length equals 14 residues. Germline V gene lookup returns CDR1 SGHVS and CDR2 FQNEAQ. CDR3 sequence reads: CASRPLAGASEQYF. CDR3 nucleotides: TGTGCCAGCAGACCACTAGCGGGCGCGTCCGAGCAGTACTTC. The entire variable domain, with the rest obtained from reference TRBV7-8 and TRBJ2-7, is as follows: GAGVSQSPRYKVAKRGQDVALRCDPISGHVSLFWYQQALGQGPEFLTYFQNEAQLDKSGLPSDRFFAERPEGSVSTLKIQRTQQEDSAVYLCASRPLAGASEQYFGPGTRLTVT.

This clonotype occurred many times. CDR3 protein: CASSQTGLEQYF. CDR3 DNA: TGTGCCAGCAGTCAAACAGGGTTAGAGCAGTACTTC. J is TRBJ2-7 and V is TRBV3-1; D might be TRBD1 (6 bases). Germline values: CDR1 LGHDT, CDR2 YNNKEL (reference sequence). Trimming left V 6 bases short and J 7 bases short, with 13 bases between. The CDR3 is 12 residues long.

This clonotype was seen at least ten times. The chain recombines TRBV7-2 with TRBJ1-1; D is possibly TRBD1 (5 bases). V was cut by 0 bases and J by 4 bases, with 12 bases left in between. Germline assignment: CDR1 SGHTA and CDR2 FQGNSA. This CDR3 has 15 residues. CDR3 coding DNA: TGTGCCAGCAGCTTAGCCTGGGGGGGGACCACTGAAGCTTTCTTT. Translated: CASSLAWGGTTEAFF. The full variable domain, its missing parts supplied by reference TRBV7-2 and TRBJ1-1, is GAGVSQSPSNKVTEKGKDVELRCDPISGHTALYWYRQSLGQGLEFLIYFQGNSAPDKSGLPSDRFSAERTGGSVSTLTIQRTQQEDSAVYLCASSLAWGGTTEAFFGQGTRLTVV.

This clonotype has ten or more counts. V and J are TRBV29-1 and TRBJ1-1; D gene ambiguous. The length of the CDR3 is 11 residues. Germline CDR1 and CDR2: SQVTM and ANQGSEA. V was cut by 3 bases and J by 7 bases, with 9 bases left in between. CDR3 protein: CSVDFGIEAFF. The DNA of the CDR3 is TGCAGCGTTGACTTCGGTATTGAAGCTTTCTTT.

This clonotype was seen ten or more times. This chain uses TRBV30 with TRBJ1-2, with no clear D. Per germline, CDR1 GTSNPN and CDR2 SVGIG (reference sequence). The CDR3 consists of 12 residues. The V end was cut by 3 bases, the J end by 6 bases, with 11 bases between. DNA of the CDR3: TGTGCCTGGAGCCCGCCCCGGGATGGCTACACCTTC. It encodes CAWSPPRDGYTF.

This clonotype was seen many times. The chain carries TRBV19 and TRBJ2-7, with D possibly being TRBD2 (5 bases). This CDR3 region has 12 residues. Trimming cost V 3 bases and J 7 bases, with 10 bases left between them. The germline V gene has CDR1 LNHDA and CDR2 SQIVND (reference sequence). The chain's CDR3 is CASSITRGEQYF. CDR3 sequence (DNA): TGTGCCAGTAGTATTACACGGGGAGAGCAGTACTTC. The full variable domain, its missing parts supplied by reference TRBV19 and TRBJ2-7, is DGGITQSPKYLFRKEGQNVTLSCEQNLNHDAMYWYRQDPGQGLRLIYYSQIVNDFQKGDIAEGYSVSREKKESFPLTVTSAQKNPTAFYLCASSITRGEQYFGPGTRLTVT.

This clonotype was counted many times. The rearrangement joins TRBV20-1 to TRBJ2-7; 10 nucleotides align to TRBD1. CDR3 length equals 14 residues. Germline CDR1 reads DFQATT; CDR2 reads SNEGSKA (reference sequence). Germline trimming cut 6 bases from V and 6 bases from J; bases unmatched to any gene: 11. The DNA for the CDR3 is TGCAGTGCAAGAATGACAGGGGGCTTCGCCGAGCAGTACTTC. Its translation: CSARMTGGFAEQYF.

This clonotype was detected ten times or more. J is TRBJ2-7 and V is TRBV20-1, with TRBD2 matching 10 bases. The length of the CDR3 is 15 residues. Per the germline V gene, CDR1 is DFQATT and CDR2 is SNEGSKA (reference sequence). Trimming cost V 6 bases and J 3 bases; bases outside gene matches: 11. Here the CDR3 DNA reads TGCAGTGCCGCTGATGGACTAGCGGACTTCTACGAGCAGTACTTC. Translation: CSAADGLADFYEQYF.

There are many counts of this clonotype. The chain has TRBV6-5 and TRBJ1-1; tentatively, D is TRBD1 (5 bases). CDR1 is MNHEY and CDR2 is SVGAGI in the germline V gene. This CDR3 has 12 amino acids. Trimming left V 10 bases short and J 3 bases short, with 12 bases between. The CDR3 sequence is CATGLGDTEAFF. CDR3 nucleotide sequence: TGTGCCACCGGACTGGGGGACACTGAAGCTTTCTTT.

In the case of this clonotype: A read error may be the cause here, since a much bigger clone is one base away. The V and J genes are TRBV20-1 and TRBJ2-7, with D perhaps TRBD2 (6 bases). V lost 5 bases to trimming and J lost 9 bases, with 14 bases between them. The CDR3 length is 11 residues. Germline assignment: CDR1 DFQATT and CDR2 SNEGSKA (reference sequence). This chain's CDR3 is CSAPNMGGQYF. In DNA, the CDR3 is TGCAGTGCTCCAAACATGGGGGGGCAGTACTTC.

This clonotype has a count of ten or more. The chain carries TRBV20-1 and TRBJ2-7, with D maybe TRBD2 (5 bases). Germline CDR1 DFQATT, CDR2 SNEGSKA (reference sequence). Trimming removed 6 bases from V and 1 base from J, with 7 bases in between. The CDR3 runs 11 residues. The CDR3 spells CSAQRSYEQYF. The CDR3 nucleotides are TGCAGTGCACAGCGGTCCTACGAGCAGTACTTC.

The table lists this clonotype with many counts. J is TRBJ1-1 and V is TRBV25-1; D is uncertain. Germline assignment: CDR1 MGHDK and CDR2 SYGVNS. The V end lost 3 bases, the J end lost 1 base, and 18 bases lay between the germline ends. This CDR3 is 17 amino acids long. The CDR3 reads CASSDPLPRRRNTEAFF. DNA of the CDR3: TGTGCCAGCAGTGACCCCCTCCCGCGACGTCGGAACACTGAAGCTTTCTTT.

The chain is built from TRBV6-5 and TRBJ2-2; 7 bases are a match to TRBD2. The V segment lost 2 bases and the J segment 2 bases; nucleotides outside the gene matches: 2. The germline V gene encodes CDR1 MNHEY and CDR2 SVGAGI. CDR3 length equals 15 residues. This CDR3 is CASSYGGDNTGELFF. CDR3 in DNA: TGTGCCAGCAGTTACGGGGGGGACAACACCGGGGAGCTGTTTTTT.

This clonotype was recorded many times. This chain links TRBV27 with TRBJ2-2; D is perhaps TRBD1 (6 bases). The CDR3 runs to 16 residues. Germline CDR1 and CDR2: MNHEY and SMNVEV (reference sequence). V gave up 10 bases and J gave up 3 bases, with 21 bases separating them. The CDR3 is CATRPGQFGDTGELFF. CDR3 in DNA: TGTGCCACCCGACCCGGACAGTTTGGGGACACCGGGGAGCTGTTTTTT.